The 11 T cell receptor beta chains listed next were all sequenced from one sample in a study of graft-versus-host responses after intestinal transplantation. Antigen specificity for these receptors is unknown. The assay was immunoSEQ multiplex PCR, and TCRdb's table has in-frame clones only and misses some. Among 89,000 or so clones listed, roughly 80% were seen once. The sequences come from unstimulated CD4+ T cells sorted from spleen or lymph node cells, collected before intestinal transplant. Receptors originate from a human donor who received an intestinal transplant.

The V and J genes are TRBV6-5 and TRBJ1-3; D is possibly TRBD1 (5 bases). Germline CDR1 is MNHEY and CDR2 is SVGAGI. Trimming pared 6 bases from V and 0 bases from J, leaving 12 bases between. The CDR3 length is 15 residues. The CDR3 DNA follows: TGTGCCAGCAGGGCCTCGGGGGGCTCTGGAAACACCATATATTTT. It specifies CASRASGGSGNTIYF.

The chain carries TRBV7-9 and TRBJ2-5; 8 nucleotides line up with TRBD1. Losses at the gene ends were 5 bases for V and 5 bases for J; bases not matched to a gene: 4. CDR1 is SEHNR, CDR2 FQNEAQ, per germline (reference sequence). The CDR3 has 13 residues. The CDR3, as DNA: TGTGCCAGCAGCCCAGGGGGCGTGGAGACCCAGTACTTC. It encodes CASSPGGVETQYF.

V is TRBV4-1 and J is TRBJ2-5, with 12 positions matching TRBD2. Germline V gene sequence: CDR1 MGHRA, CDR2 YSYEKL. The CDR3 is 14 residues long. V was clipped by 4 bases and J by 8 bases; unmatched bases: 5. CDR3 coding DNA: TGCGCCAGCAGCCCTAGCGGGGGGGTTAGTACCCAGTACTTC. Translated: CASSPSGGVSTQYF.

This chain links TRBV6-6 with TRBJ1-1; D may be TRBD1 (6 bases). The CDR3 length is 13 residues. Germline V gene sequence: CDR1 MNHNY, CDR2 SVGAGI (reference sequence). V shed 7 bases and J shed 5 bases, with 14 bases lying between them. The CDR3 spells CASTGQPGTEAFF. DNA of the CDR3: TGTGCCAGCACAGGACAGCCCGGGACTGAAGCTTTCTTT.

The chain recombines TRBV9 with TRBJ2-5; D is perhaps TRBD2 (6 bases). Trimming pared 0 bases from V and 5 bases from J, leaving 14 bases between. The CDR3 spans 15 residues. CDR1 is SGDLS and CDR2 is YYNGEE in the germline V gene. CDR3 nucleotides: TGTGCCAGCAGCGTAGGGGGGGTCTTGGGGGAGACCCAGTACTTC. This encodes CASSVGGVLGETQYF.

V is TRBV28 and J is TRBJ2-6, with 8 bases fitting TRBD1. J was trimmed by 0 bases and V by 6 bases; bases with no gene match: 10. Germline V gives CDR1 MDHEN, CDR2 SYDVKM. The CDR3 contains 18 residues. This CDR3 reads CASRVLTGAGSGANVLTF. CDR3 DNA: TGTGCCAGCAGAGTCTTGACAGGGGCTGGCTCTGGGGCCAACGTCCTGACTTTC. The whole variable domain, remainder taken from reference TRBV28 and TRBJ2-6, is DVKVTQSSRYLVKRTGEKVFLECVQDMDHENMFWYRQDPGLGLRLIYFSYDVKMKEKGDIPEGYSVSREKKERFSLILESASTNQTSMYLCASRVLTGAGSGANVLTFGAGSRLTVL.

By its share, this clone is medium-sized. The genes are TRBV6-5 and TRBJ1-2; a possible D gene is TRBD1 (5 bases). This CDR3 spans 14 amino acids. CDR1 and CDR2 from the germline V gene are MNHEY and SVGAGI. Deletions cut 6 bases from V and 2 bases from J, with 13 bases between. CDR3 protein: CASSHRFENYGYTF. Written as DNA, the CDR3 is TGTGCCAGCAGCCACAGGTTCGAGAACTATGGCTACACCTTC.

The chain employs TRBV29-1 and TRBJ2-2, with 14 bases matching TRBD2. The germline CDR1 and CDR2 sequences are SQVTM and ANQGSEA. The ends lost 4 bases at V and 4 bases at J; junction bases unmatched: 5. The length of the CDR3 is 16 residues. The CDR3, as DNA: TGCAGCGTTGGACTAGCGGGGGGGCTCGGCACCGGGGAGCTGTTTTTT. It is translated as CSVGLAGGLGTGELFF.

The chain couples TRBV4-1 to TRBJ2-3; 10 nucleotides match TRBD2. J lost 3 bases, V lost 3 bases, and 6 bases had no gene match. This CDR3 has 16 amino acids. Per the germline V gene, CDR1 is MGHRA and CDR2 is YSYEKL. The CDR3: CASSHEGTSATDTQYF. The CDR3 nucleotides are TGCGCCAGCAGCCATGAAGGGACTAGCGCGACAGATACGCAGTATTTT.

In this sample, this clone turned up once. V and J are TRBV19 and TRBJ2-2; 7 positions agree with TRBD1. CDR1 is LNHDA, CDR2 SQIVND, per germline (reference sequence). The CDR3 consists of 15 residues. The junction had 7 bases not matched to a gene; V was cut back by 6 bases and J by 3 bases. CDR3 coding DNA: TGTGCCAGTAGCCGAAGGGGGCTGGACACCGGGGAGCTGTTTTTT. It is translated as CASSRRGLDTGELFF.

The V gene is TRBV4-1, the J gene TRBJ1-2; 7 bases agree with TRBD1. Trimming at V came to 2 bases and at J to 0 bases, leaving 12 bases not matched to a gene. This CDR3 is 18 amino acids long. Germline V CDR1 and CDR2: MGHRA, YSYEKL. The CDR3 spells CASSQPGQKQPSNYGYTF. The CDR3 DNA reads TGCGCCAGCAGCCAACCGGGACAGAAACAACCTTCTAACTATGGCTACACCTTC.